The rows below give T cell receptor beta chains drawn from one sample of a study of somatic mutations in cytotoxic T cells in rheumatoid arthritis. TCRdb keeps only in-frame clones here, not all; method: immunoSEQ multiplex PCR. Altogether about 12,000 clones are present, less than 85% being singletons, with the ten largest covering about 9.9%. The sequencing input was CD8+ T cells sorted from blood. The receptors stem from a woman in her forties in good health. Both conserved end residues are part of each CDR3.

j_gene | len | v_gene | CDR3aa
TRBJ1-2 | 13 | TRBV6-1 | CASSEDSIYGYTF
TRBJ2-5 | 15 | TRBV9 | CASSVVEGPFATQYF
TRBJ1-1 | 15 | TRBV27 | CASSLSLGGWRSAFF
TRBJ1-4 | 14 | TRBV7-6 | CASSLSTGGEKLFF
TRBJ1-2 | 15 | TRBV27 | CASSLSGILNYGYTF
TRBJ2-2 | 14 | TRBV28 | CASSSGTTSWELFF
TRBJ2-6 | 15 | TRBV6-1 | CAASIENAGANVLTF
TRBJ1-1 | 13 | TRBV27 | CASSLEGQSEAFF
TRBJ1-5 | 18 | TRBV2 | CASSEVSPLEGGNQPQHF
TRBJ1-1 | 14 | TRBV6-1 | CASSPTGGFTEAFF
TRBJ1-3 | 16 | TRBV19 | CASSVRTGGTGNTIYF
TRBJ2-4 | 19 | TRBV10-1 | CASRDRLAGVLFPKNIQYF
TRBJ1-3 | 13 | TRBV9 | CASSPGTDNTIYF
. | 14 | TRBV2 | CASSRSGSSYEQYF
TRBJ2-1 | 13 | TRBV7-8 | CASSFSRGNEQFF
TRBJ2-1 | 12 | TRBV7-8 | CASREGAAEQFF
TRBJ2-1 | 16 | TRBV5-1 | CASSWTSGTAYNEQFF
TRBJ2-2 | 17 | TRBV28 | CASQTGAGGPYTGELFF
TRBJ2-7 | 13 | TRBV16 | CASSQSESYEQYF
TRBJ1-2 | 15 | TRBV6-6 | CASSYSEIANYGYTF
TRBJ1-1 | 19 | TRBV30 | CAWSLGEARQGLVHTEAFF
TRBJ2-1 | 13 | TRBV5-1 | CASSFSEGNEQFF
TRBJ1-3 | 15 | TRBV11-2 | CASSLVRGNGDTIYF
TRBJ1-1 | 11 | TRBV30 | CAWSLPDKAFF
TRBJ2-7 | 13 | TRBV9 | CASSVALDYEQYF
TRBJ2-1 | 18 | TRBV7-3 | CASSLAGTSGSSYNEQFF
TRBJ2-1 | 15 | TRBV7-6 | CASSQLASSYNEQFF
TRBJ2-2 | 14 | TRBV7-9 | CASSSSRDTGELFF
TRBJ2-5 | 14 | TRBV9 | CASSAGQAVETQYF
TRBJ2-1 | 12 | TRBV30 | CAWSPAWTEQFF
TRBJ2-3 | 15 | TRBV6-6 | CASRALAGATDTQYF
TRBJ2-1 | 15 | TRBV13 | CASSLGVSSYNEQFF
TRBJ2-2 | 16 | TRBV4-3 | CASSQDSGGGTGELFF
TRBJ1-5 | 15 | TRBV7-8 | CASSPATGSNQPQHF
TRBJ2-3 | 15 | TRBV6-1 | CASSRGGPDTDTQYF
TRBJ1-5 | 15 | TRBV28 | CASSLRVGSNQPQHF
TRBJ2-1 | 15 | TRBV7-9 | CASSLVAGELNEQFF
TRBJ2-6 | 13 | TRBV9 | CASSVSGANVLTF
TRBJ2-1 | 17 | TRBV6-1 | CASSVDSGGYNYNEQFF
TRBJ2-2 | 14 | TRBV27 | CASSYVVGLGELFF
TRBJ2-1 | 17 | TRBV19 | CASSTDSGGRSYNEQFF
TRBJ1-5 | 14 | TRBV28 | CASSFTQGNQPQHF
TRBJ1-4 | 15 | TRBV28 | CASSPPGGGGEKLFF
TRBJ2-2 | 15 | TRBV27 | CASSRGYANTGELFF